Below, 23 T cell receptor beta chains from the same sample are listed, as sequenced in a study of blood T cell repertoires in COVID-19. Clones were sequenced by immunoSEQ multiplex PCR, and TCRdb holds only the in-frame ones, with some missing. The sample consists of 25,000 to 30,000 clones, roughly 85% of them appearing once. The sample was peripheral blood. These TCRs come from a human donor in a cohort sampled during active COVID-19.

This chain uses TRBV5-4 with TRBJ2-5; no clear D. The V and J ends lost 4 bases and 1 base respectively, with 14 bases between them. Germline V CDR1 and CDR2: SGHNT, YYREEE (reference sequence). This CDR3 contains 15 residues. Here the CDR3 reads CASSASKSGQETQYF. CDR3 DNA: TGTGCCAGCAGCGCCAGTAAGTCGGGCCAAGAGACCCAGTACTTC.

The rearrangement uses TRBV30 and TRBJ2-5, with 12 nucleotides matching TRBD2. V shed 4 bases and J 2 bases; nucleotides not matched to a gene: 5. Germline V lookup: CDR1 GTSNPN, CDR2 SVGIG (reference sequence). This CDR3 is built from 15 residues. CDR3 region: CAWKRLAGGQETQYF. Here the CDR3 DNA reads TGTGCCTGGAAAAGGCTAGCGGGGGGGCAAGAGACCCAGTACTTC. The full variable domain, its missing parts supplied by reference TRBV30 and TRBJ2-5, is SQTIHQWPATLVQPVGSPLSLECTVEGTSNPNLYWYRQAAGRGLQLLFYSVGIGQISSEVPQNLSASRPQDRQFILSSKKLLLSDSGFYLCAWKRLAGGQETQYFGPGTRLLVL.

This clone is a singleton in its sample. The CDR3 sequence is CASSLWDRGYEQYF. The CDR3 region has the DNA TGTGCCAGCAGCTTGTGGGACAGGGGGTACGAGCAGTACTTC. V is TRBV5-4 and J is TRBJ2-7; the match to TRBD1 covers 11 bases. Germline V CDR1 and CDR2: SGHNT, YYREEE (reference sequence). This CDR3 region has 14 residues. V was pared by 1 base and J by 4 bases, with 1 base of the junction left unmatched.

This chain links TRBV29-1 with TRBJ1-3, with 7 positions matching TRBD1. Germline CDR1 and CDR2: SQVTM and ANQGSEA. The CDR3 covers 14 residues. Germline trimming cut 6 bases from V and 0 bases from J; bases unmatched to any gene: 5. The CDR3 region has the DNA TGCAGCGTAGACAGGGATAACTCTGGAAACACCATATATTTT. Protein sequence: CSVDRDNSGNTIYF.

This rearrangement joins TRBV5-1 to TRBJ1-5; 12 bases are a match to TRBD1. From germline, CDR1 is SGHRS and CDR2 YFSETQ. The V and J ends lost 4 bases and 6 bases, in that order; junction bases with no gene match: 5. This CDR3 contains 15 residues. The CDR3, as DNA: TGCGCCAGCAGCCGAGGGACAGGGGGCGGTCAGCCCCAGCATTTT. Translated: CASSRGTGGGQPQHF.

The CDR3 nucleotides read TGTGCTAGTGGTTTGGTACCCGGGGACTACGAGCAGTACTTC. Translated, it gives CASGLVPGDYEQYF. The chain has TRBV12-5 and TRBJ2-7; D possibly corresponds to TRBD2 (5 bases). The CDR3 sequence is 14 residues long. Deletions cut 0 bases from V and 3 bases from J, with 9 bases between. Germline V gene sequence: CDR1 LGHNT, CDR2 FRNRAP.

The CDR3 loop is CASSQELTSGGTDTQYF. Written as DNA, the CDR3 is TGCGCCAGCAGCCAAGAGTTGACTAGCGGGGGCACAGATACGCAGTATTTT. The chain uses TRBV4-3 and TRBJ2-3, with 11 bases aligning to TRBD2. Trimming took 0 bases from V and 1 from J; bases not matched to a gene: 3. Per the germline V gene, CDR1 is LGHNA and CDR2 is YSLEER. The CDR3 has 17 residues.

This clone appeared once. The CDR3 nucleotides read TGCGCCAGCAGCCAAGATTCCGTACTAGCGGGGGGCCCCGAGCTGTTTTTT. Encoded protein: CASSQDSVLAGGPELFF. This chain connects TRBV4-3 to TRBJ2-2; 12 positions agree with TRBD2. Germline assignment: CDR1 LGHNA and CDR2 YSLEER. The CDR3 is made up of 17 amino acids. Trimming at V came to 0 bases and at J to 11 bases, leaving 10 bases not matched to a gene.

This chain connects TRBV11-3 to TRBJ2-2, with D possibly being TRBD2 (5 bases). V lost 5 bases to trimming and J lost 0 bases, with 16 bases between them. This CDR3 region has 17 residues. Germline V gene data show CDR1 as SGHNT and CDR2 as YENEEA. In DNA form, the CDR3 reads TGTGCCAGCAGCGTACCATGGACTTTCGCGAACACCGGGGAGCTGTTTTTT. It encodes CASSVPWTFANTGELFF.

CDR3 sequence reads: CASSFFAGPGDTQYF. CDR3 coding DNA: TGTGCCAGCAGCTTCTTCGCGGGCCCCGGAGATACGCAGTATTTT. This rearrangement joins TRBV7-2 to TRBJ2-3, with a weak D call TRBD2 (5 bases). This CDR3 is built from 15 residues. Trimming stripped 3 bases from V and 5 bases from J, with 15 bases between. Germline V gene data show CDR1 as SGHTA and CDR2 as FQGNSA.

V usage is TRBV10-3 and J usage is TRBJ2-5, with 8 bases matching TRBD1. This CDR3 contains 15 residues. Germline V gene sequence: CDR1 ENHRY, CDR2 SYGVKD. Unmatched junction bases numbered 7, after V lost 2 bases and J lost 5 bases. The DNA for the CDR3 is TGTGCCATCAGTGAGCCAGGGGGCCGTGGGGAGACCCAGTACTTC. This gives the protein CAISEPGGRGETQYF.

Turning to this clone: At one end the junction does not follow the germline gene, possibly because of a read error. The rearrangement links TRBV2 to TRBJ2-7; D not resolved. The CDR3 has 14 residues. CDR1 is SNHLY and CDR2 is FYNNEI in the germline V gene. The CDR3 sequence is CASSELLSSLGGSF. CDR3 DNA sequence: TGTGCCAGCAGTGAACTTCTCTCAAGTCTCGGTGGTAGCTTC.

This chain links TRBV20-1 with TRBJ2-7; 7 bases map to TRBD2. V was pared by 3 bases and J by 2 bases, with 7 bases of the junction left unmatched. This CDR3 has 14 amino acids. CDR1 is DFQATT, CDR2 SNEGSKA, per germline (reference sequence). This chain's CDR3 is CSASLGLGTYEQYF. As DNA, the CDR3 is TGCAGTGCTAGTCTCGGACTAGGGACCTACGAGCAGTACTTC.

V usage is TRBV19 and J usage is TRBJ1-5; 7 bases fit TRBD1. V trimming: 6 bases; J trimming: 6 bases; junction bases outside the gene matches: 11. Germline lookup yields CDR1 LNHDA and CDR2 SQIVND (reference sequence). This CDR3 is built from 15 residues. CDR3 in amino acids: CASRLGQLLIQPQHF. CDR3 DNA: TGTGCCAGTAGGTTGGGACAGCTACTTATTCAGCCCCAGCATTTT.

This chain uses TRBV30 with TRBJ2-2; possible D gene TRBD2, 7 bases. Germline V gene data show CDR1 as GTSNPN and CDR2 as SVGIG (reference sequence). The CDR3 totals 15 residues. V lost 7 bases and J lost 1, with 16 bases in between. The CDR3 DNA reads TGTGCCTCCCCGGTGGGGGGGCTGAACACCGGGGAGCTGTTTTTT. It is translated as CASPVGGLNTGELFF.

CDR3 amino acids: CASSFGRGSTDTQYF. CDR3 DNA sequence: TGTGCCAGCAGTTTTGGGCGGGGTAGCACAGATACGCAGTATTTT. The gene calls are TRBV27 and TRBJ2-3; D might be TRBD2 (6 bases). V was shortened by 3 bases and J by 0 bases, with 10 bases between the two germline ends. Germline V gene sequence: CDR1 MNHEY, CDR2 SMNVEV (reference sequence). The CDR3 runs 15 residues.

The chain has TRBV2 and TRBJ1-3, with D unclear. The germline CDR1 and CDR2 sequences are SNHLY and FYNNEI. V was clipped by 9 bases and J by 0 bases, with 12 bases between them. The CDR3 spans 14 residues. In nucleotides, the CDR3 is TGTGCCAGAGCCGGTTCCCTCTCTGGAAACACCATATATTTT. This encodes CARAGSLSGNTIYF. The full variable domain, in which reference TRBV2 and TRBJ1-3 provide the parts outside the CDR3, is EPEVTQTPSHQVTQMGQEVILRCVPISNHLYFYWYRQILGQKVEFLVSFYNNEISEKSEIFDDQFSVERPDGSNFTLKIRSTKLEDSAMYFCARAGSLSGNTIYFGEGSWLTVV.

This clone appeared once. This sequence joins TRBV5-1 and TRBJ2-1, with 10 bases aligning to TRBD1. The ends lost 4 bases at V and 0 bases at J; junction bases unmatched: 7. This CDR3 contains 17 residues. Per germline, CDR1 SGHRS and CDR2 YFSETQ. As DNA, the CDR3 is TGCGCCAGCAGCCTGACAGGGGGCCCAAGCTCCTACAATGAGCAGTTCTTC. Translation gives CASSLTGGPSSYNEQFF. Full variable domain (missing parts from reference TRBV5-1 and TRBJ2-1): KAGVTQTPRYLIKTRGQQVTLSCSPISGHRSVSWYQQTPGQGLQFLFEYFSETQRNKGNFPGRFSGRQFSNSRSEMNVSTLELGDSALYLCASSLTGGPSSYNEQFFGPGTRLTVL.

The V gene is TRBV7-2, the J gene TRBJ2-3, with D maybe TRBD2 (6 bases). This CDR3 is built from 16 residues. Germline CDR1 is SGHTA and CDR2 is FQGNSA. Trimming took off 0 bases at V and 0 bases at J, with 10 bases between the two ends. CDR3 sequence reads: CASSLAGGLSTDTQYF. The CDR3 DNA reads as TGTGCCAGCAGCTTAGCGGGGGGTCTCAGCACAGATACGCAGTATTTT.

V and J are TRBV11-3 and TRBJ2-1; 14 positions agree with TRBD2. Germline lookup yields CDR1 SGHNT and CDR2 YENEEA. The V and J ends lost 2 bases and 6 bases, in that order; junction bases with no gene match: 3. The CDR3 spans 16 residues. CDR3 in DNA: TGTGCCAGCAGCTTATCCGGACTAGCGGGGGGCAATGAGCAGTTCTTC. Amino acids: CASSLSGLAGGNEQFF.

The V and J genes are TRBV3-1 (or the pseudogene TRBV3-2) and TRBJ2-6; no clear D. This CDR3 contains 19 residues. With 1 base removed from V and 1 base from J, the gap between germline ends came to 17 bases. Germline CDR1 and CDR2: LGHDT and YNNKEL (reference sequence). The CDR3 sequence: CASSQVPPGHSSGANVLTF. The CDR3 coding sequence is TGTGCCAGCAGCCAAGTACCCCCAGGTCATTCATCTGGGGCCAACGTCCTGACTTTC.

DNA for the CDR3: TGTGCCAGCAGCTCCTACAGCGGGGGGGCAAGGTCGGATACGCAGTATTTT. This translates into CASSSYSGGARSDTQYF. The V and J genes are TRBV7-8 and TRBJ2-3, with 10 bases identical to TRBD2. The J segment lost 6 bases and the V segment lost 4 bases, leaving 13 bases of the junction unmatched. Per the germline V gene, CDR1 is SGHVS and CDR2 is FQNEAQ. The CDR3 loop spans 17 amino acids.

The rearrangement joins TRBV3-1 (or the pseudogene TRBV3-2) to TRBJ2-5; the D is unclear. The V end was cut by 4 bases, the J end by 7 bases, with 7 bases between. The CDR3 contains 11 residues. Germline CDR1 and CDR2: LGHDT and YNNKEL (reference sequence). In DNA, the CDR3 is TGTGCCAGCAGCCTCACCGGGACCCAGTACTTC. This codes for CASSLTGTQYF.